The rows below give T cell receptor beta chains drawn from one sample of a study of control samples from healthy donors and cancer patients. The table came from immunoSEQ multiplex PCR; TCRdb's copy has only in-frame clones and leaves some out. In the table there are under 200,000 clones, 90% to 95% of which are singletons. The sample comprised PBMCs. The receptors were gathered from a man aged 60 to 75 with colorectal cancer. The CDR3 runs from the conserved cysteine through the conserved F or W. The order of the fields is J gene, CDR3 length, clone size, D gene, V gene, CDR3 protein, CDR3 DNA. A D gene is named only where the DNA matches it firmly. Size values are once, few and many counts, or a class for expanded clones, and some rows have none.

J: TRBJ2-7
length: 13
size: few
D: -
V: TRBV7-9
CDR3: CASSPSALREQYF
DNA: TGTGCCAGCAGCCCCTCCGCGCTGAGGGAGCAGTACTTC

J: TRBJ1-5
length: 14
size: -
D: -
V: TRBV15
CDR3: CATSGQYSNQPQHF
DNA: TGTGCCACCTCCGGACAGTATAGCAATCAGCCCCAGCATTTT

J: TRBJ2-2
length: 16
size: -
D: TRBD1
V: TRBV4-1
CDR3: CASSQWGTGSTGELFF
DNA: TGCGCCAGCAGCCAATGGGGGACAGGGTCCACCGGGGAGCTGTTTTTT

J: TRBJ2-7
length: 17
size: -
D: -
V: TRBV21-1
CDR3: CASSTGLGVRISYEQYF
DNA: TGTGCCAGCAGCACTGGCCTCGGGGTACGGATCTCCTACGAGCAGTACTTC

J: TRBJ2-7
length: 12
size: -
D: TRBD2
V: TRBV6-2/TRBV6-3
CDR3: CASSPGGYEQYF
DNA: TGTGCCAGCAGTCCGGGGGGTTACGAGCAGTACTTC

J: TRBJ1-5
length: 12
size: -
D: -
V: TRBV12-3/TRBV12-4
CDR3: CASRTENQPQHF
DNA: TGTGCCAGCAGGACAGAAAATCAGCCCCAGCATTTT

J: TRBJ2-6
length: 15
size: -
D: -
V: TRBV15
CDR3: CATSRVLGGANVLTF
DNA: TGTGCCACCAGCAGAGTGCTGGGAGGGGCCAACGTCCTGACTTTC

J: TRBJ2-3
length: 16
size: -
D: TRBD2
V: TRBV9
CDR3: CASSVGGGTRADTQYF
DNA: TGTGCCAGCAGCGTAGGAGGGGGGACTAGAGCGGATACGCAGTATTTT

J: TRBJ1-4
length: 15
size: -
D: TRBD1
V: TRBV24-1
CDR3: CATSDPRQGSEKLFF
DNA: TGTGCCACCAGTGATCCTCGACAGGGTAGTGAAAAACTGTTTTTT

J: TRBJ1-2
length: 11
size: -
D: -
V: TRBV20-1
CDR3: CSARRGDGYTF
DNA: TGCAGTGCTAGAAGGGGGGATGGCTACACCTTC

J: TRBJ2-3
length: 16
size: -
D: TRBD2
V: TRBV19
CDR3: CASSIGSGLDDLGQYF
DNA: TGTGCCAGTAGTATCGGGAGCGGACTAGACGACCTCGGGCAGTATTTT

J: TRBJ2-7
length: 13
size: once
D: -
V: TRBV30
CDR3: CAWDTGHSYEQYF
DNA: TGTGCCTGGGACACAGGGCACTCCTACGAGCAGTACTTC

J: TRBJ2-2
length: 17
size: -
D: -
V: TRBV5-4
CDR3: CASSLEVGIRRTGELFF
DNA: TGTGCCAGCAGCTTGGAGGTGGGAATCCGGCGGACCGGGGAGCTGTTTTTT

J: TRBJ1-2
length: 15
size: -
D: -
V: TRBV6-5
CDR3: CASSLAEGGAYGYTF
DNA: TGTGCCAGCAGTTTGGCCGAAGGGGGGGCATATGGCTACACCTTC

J: TRBJ2-7
length: 16
size: -
D: TRBD2
V: TRBV18
CDR3: CASSSGLAGDSYEQYF
DNA: TGTGCCAGCTCATCGGGACTAGCGGGGGACTCCTACGAGCAGTACTTC

J: TRBJ1-2
length: 15
size: -
D: -
V: TRBV2
CDR3: CASRWGLGPNYGYTF
DNA: TGTGCCAGCAGGTGGGGGCTGGGACCTAACTATGGCTACACCTTC

J: TRBJ1-2
length: 15
size: -
D: -
V: TRBV11-2
CDR3: CASSLDWRVNYGYTF
DNA: TGTGCCAGCAGCTTAGATTGGAGAGTAAACTATGGCTACACCTTC

J: TRBJ1-2
length: 12
size: -
D: TRBD1
V: TRBV3-1/TRBV3-2
CDR3: CASSRTGDGYTF
DNA: TGTGCCAGCAGTCGGACAGGGGATGGCTACACCTTC